The 10 T cell receptor beta chains below all came from one sample that was sequenced in a study of T cell repertoires in urothelial bladder cancer. The repertoire was sequenced with immunoSEQ multiplex PCR; TCRdb's copy has only in-frame clones and lacks some. The sample shows almost 9,000 clones, about 61% of them seen only once. What was sequenced was tumor-infiltrating cells from bladder cancer. These TCRs come from a human donor with urothelial carcinoma.

This rearrangement joins TRBV29-1 to TRBJ2-3; 9 nucleotides match TRBD2. CDR1 and CDR2 from the germline V gene are SQVTM and ANQGSEA. The trim removed 5 bases at V and 1 base at J, leaving 13 bases unmatched. This CDR3 is 17 amino acids long. The CDR3: CSVSRLAAGPRTDTQYF. The CDR3 bases are TGCAGCGTTTCCCGACTAGCGGCAGGGCCCCGCACAGATACGCAGTATTTT.

The rearrangement joins TRBV6-6 to TRBJ2-3, with D unclear. The CDR3 is 13 residues long. Per the germline V gene, CDR1 is MNHNY and CDR2 is SVGAGI (reference sequence). V was pared by 7 bases and J by 0 bases, with 8 bases between. DNA for the CDR3: TGTGCCAGCAAGTGGTCTAGCACAGATACGCAGTATTTT. Translated: CASKWSSTDTQYF.

The chain uses TRBV9 and TRBJ2-1, with D hard to call. Trimming cost V 3 bases and J 4 bases, with 17 bases left between them. CDR1 is SGDLS, CDR2 YYNGEE, per germline. The CDR3 sequence is 16 residues long. CDR3 in amino acids: CASSASGRTFYNEQFF. Here the CDR3 DNA reads TGTGCCAGCAGCGCCTCAGGCAGAACCTTTTACAATGAGCAGTTCTTC. Variable domain in full (rest from reference TRBV9 and TRBJ2-1): DSGVTQTPKHLITATGQRVTLRCSPRSGDLSVYWYQQSLDQGLQFLIQYYNGEERAKGNILERFSAQQFPDLHSELNLSSLELGDSALYFCASSASGRTFYNEQFFGPGTRLTVL.

In nucleotides, the CDR3 is TGTGCCAGCAGTTGGGACGGCTATGGCTACACCTTC. Translated, it gives CASSWDGYGYTF. This chain uses TRBV6-5 with TRBJ1-2; maybe TRBD1 (5 bases). Germline V gene lookup returns CDR1 MNHEY and CDR2 SVGAGI. Trimming removed 4 bases at V and 4 bases at J, with 7 bases between. The CDR3 length is 12 residues.

The chain employs TRBV18 and TRBJ2-2, with D unclear. The CDR3 has 15 amino acids. Trimming pared 1 base from V and 5 bases from J, leaving 11 bases between. CDR1 is KGHSH and CDR2 is LQKENI in the germline V gene. The CDR3 nucleotides are TGTGCCAGCTCACCACTTTCAGGCATTACCGGGGAGCTGTTTTTT. Protein: CASSPLSGITGELFF.

There are many counts of this clone. The CDR3 protein is CASGGPLGPPNTEAFF. For the CDR3, the DNA is TGTGCTAGTGGGGGACCCCTGGGACCGCCTAACACTGAAGCTTTCTTT. This chain uses TRBV12-5 with TRBJ1-1, with D possibly being TRBD1 (5 bases). Trimming pared 6 bases from V and 2 bases from J, leaving 19 bases between. Germline values: CDR1 LGHNT, CDR2 FRNRAP. There are 16 residues in the CDR3.

The chain couples TRBV19 to TRBJ2-7; TRBD2 matches at 13 bases. The CDR3 loop spans 15 amino acids. V lost 6 bases to trimming and J lost 2 bases; unmatched junction nucleotides: 4. Germline assignment: CDR1 LNHDA and CDR2 SQIVND (reference sequence). The CDR3 region is CASRITSGGAYEQYF. The CDR3 DNA reads TGTGCCAGTAGGATAACTAGCGGGGGGGCCTACGAGCAGTACTTC.

This clone was seen only a few times. The chain uses TRBV7-2 and TRBJ2-3; D remains ambiguous. CDR1 and CDR2 (germline): SGHTA, FQGNSA. There are 14 residues in the CDR3. V was trimmed by 1 base and J by 1 base, leaving 6 bases between them. Here the CDR3 reads CASSLVTGTDTQYF. In DNA form, the CDR3 reads TGTGCCAGCAGCTTAGTAACGGGCACAGATACGCAGTATTTT.

The chain employs TRBV6-5 and TRBJ1-1; D not resolved. The CDR3 contains 14 residues. The V gene's germline CDR1 is MNHEY and CDR2 SVGAGI. V was trimmed by 7 bases and J by 4 bases, leaving 16 bases between them. The CDR3 DNA sequence: TGTGCCAGCAACCCTCGCCATCGGAGCACTGAAGCTTTCTTT. Protein: CASNPRHRSTEAFF.

CDR3 protein: CASSPVHAGNTEAFF. The CDR3 DNA sequence: TGTGCCAGCAGTCCCGTCCACGCCGGGAACACTGAAGCTTTCTTT. This chain connects TRBV5-6 to TRBJ1-1, with unresolved D. Trimming removed 5 bases from V and 1 base from J, with 15 bases in between. The CDR3 loop spans 15 amino acids. Germline V CDR1 and CDR2: SGHDT, YYEEEE.